Sequencing of this T cell receptor beta chain was carried out in a study of shared clonotypes between healthy human individuals. Caucasian adults residing in Nashville, Tennessee made up all the donors. About this clone: The antigen remains unidentified.

Trimming pared 3 bases from V and 9 bases from J, leaving 9 bases between. This CDR3 comprises 12 residues. Germline loops: CDR1 SGHTA, CDR2 FQGNSA. General observations from the study: Memory subsets generally showed smaller estimated richness than naive subsets did. An expected dependence of interdonor clonotype sharing on sequencing depth was noted. Generation probability values for non-shared clonotypes were lower than those for clonotypes shared by all four donors.

The assay was immunoSEQ multiplex PCR, and TCRdb's table has in-frame clones only and misses some. The sample includes about 770,000 clones, 72% of them seen just once. The clonotype originates from a woman in her twenties or thirties in good health. The sequenced material came from memory CD4+ T cells sorted from blood. Specified subset: CD45RA-negative fraction. V gene TRBV7-2 combines with J gene TRBJ2-1; D ambiguous. CDR3 residues: CASSFSEAEQFF. CDR3 sequence (DNA): TGTGCCAGCAGCTTTTCAGAAGCTGAGCAGTTCTTC.